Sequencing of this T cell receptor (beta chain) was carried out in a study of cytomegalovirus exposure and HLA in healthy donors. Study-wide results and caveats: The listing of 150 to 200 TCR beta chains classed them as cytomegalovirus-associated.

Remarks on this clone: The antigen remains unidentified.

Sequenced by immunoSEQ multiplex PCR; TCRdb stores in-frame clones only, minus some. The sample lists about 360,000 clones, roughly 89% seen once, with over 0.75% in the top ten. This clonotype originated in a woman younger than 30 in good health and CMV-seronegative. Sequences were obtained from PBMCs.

CDR3 amino acids: CASYNQGTGELFF. The CDR3 DNA reads as TGTGCCAGCTACAACCAGGGAACCGGGGAGCTGTTTTTT. The genes are TRBV18 and TRBJ2-2, with a tentative D call TRBD1 (5 bases). There are 13 residues in the CDR3. Per germline, CDR1 KGHSH and CDR2 LQKENI. Trimming stripped 7 bases from V and 5 bases from J, with 11 bases between. Filled out from reference TRBV18 and TRBJ2-2, the complete variable domain reads NAGVMQNPRHLVRRRGQEARLRCSPMKGHSHVYWYRQLPEEGLKFMVYLQKENIIDESGMPKERFSAEFPKEGPSILRIQQVVRGDSAAYFCASYNQGTGELFFGEGSRLTVL.